This is a list of T cell receptor beta chains from one sample in a study of cytomegalovirus exposure and HLA in healthy donors. Assay used: immunoSEQ multiplex PCR; TCRdb lists only in-frame clones, some missing. Of about 130,000 clones listed, over 90% are singletons. Material: PBMCs. The receptors originated from a man aged 18 to 29 in good health and CMV-seropositive. Each CDR3 is given with its conserved first and last residue. D genes are given only for firm matches. Clone sizes are given selectively: once, few, many, or a class where the clone is expanded.

>-|TRBJ1-5|TRBV28|TRBD1
TGTGCCAGCAGTGCCCACAGGGGAATAAGGAATCAGCCCCAGCATTTT
CASSAHRGIRNQPQHF
>-|TRBJ2-1|TRBV14|-
TGTGCCAGCAGCTCCCGGCACAGGGTCAATGAGCAGTTCTTC
CASSSRHRVNEQFF
>-|TRBJ2-2|TRBV19|TRBD2
TGTGCCAGTAGTATGGGTAGCGGGAGGGACACCGGGGAGCTGTTTTTT
CASSMGSGRDTGELFF
>once|TRBJ2-7|TRBV11-2|-
TGTGCCAGCAGCCCCTCGTCCCCCCTTTACGAGCAGTACTTC
CASSPSSPLYEQYF
>-|TRBJ2-7|TRBV13|-
TGTGCCAGCAGCGGCCGGGAGCGCGCCCCGGGACCCTACGAGCAGTACTTC
CASSGRERAPGPYEQYF
>-|TRBJ2-5|TRBV6-1|TRBD2
TGTGCCAGCAGTGACGCCCTGGCGGGAGGGTCTGAGACCCAGTACTTC
CASSDALAGGSETQYF
>-|TRBJ1-4|TRBV9|-
TGTGCCAGCAGCGTATCAGGGGCAACTAATGAAAAACTGTTTTTT
CASSVSGATNEKLFF
>-|TRBJ1-5|TRBV5-8|TRBD1
TGTGCCAGCAGCTCGGGACAGGGGATGTGGGAGTATCAGCCCCAGCATTTT
CASSSGQGMWEYQPQHF
>-|TRBJ2-5|TRBV2|TRBD2
TGTGCCAGCAGCACCAGGGGGACTAGCGGGCTGGAGACCCAGTACTTC
CASSTRGTSGLETQYF
>-|TRBJ1-1|TRBV2|-
TGTGCCAGCACGAGGAGACCGTCTGAAGCTTTCTTT
CASTRRPSEAFF
>-|TRBJ2-5|TRBV28|TRBD2
TGTGCCAGCAGTCAACTAGCGGGAGGGGGGGAGACCCAGTACTTC
CASSQLAGGGETQYF
>-|TRBJ2-5|TRBV7-8|-
TGTGCCAGCAGCTTAGGTATTAGCGGACAAGAGACCCAGTACTTC
CASSLGISGQETQYF
>-|TRBJ1-2|TRBV10-1|-
TGCGCCAGCAGGGTAACAGGGCATGGCTACACCTTC
CASRVTGHGYTF
>-|TRBJ1-1|TRBV30|-
TGTGCCTGGAGTCCTCCACTGGGGCCTGAAGCTTTCTTT
CAWSPPLGPEAFF
>-|TRBJ2-7|TRBV6-1|TRBD2
TGTGCCAGCAGTGAGGCTAGCGGGAGGATCTACGAGCAGTACTTC
CASSEASGRIYEQYF
>-|TRBJ1-2|TRBV9|TRBD1
TGTGCCAGCAGCGTTACGACAGGGTCATTGGGCTACACCTTC
CASSVTTGSLGYTF
>-|TRBJ2-7|TRBV21-1|-
TGTGCCAGCAGCACACAAAAGACCTACGAGCAGTACTTC
CASSTQKTYEQYF
>-|TRBJ2-2|TRBV7-9|-
TGTGCCAGCAGCTTTAAGAACACCGGGGAGCTGTTTTTT
CASSFKNTGELFF
>-|TRBJ2-7|TRBV7-9|TRBD1
TGTGCCAGCAGCTTAACCGACAGGGGGGCCCACTACGAGCAGTACTTC
CASSLTDRGAHYEQYF
>-|TRBJ2-7|TRBV19|TRBD2
TGTGCCAGTAGTATCTCTCTAGCGGGAGCCACCTACGAGCAGTACTTC
CASSISLAGATYEQYF
>-|TRBJ2-1|TRBV6-5|-
TGTGCCAGCAGTAACCAGGTCAATGAGCAGTTCTTC
CASSNQVNEQFF
>-|TRBJ2-1|TRBV7-2|TRBD2
TGTGCCAGCAGCAGGACTAGCGGGAGTAATGAGCAGTTCTTC
CASSRTSGSNEQFF
>-|TRBJ2-7|TRBV5-1|TRBD1
TGCGCCAGCAGCTGGAACGGGCAGGACAGGGGGTTTCACGAGCAGTACTTC
CASSWNGQDRGFHEQYF
>-|TRBJ1-2|TRBV29-1|TRBD1
TGCAGCGTTATAGGGGGCTGGGGACGGGGCTACACCTTC
CSVIGGWGRGYTF
>-|TRBJ2-7|TRBV9|-
TGTGCCAGCAGCGTAGGGTCGGGAAGTTCCTACGAGCAGTACTTC
CASSVGSGSSYEQYF
>-|TRBJ2-7|TRBV19|TRBD2
TGTGCCAGTAGTATAGCGGGAGGGGTCTACGAGCAGTACTTC
CASSIAGGVYEQYF
>-|TRBJ2-3|TRBV5-1|TRBD2
TGCGCCAGCAGCTCGACGACTAGCGGGAGGGCCAGCACAGATACGCAGTATTTT
CASSSTTSGRASTDTQYF
>-|TRBJ2-1|TRBV15|-
TGTGCCACCAGCAGTCCCCTGGGCCCCAATGAGCAGTTCTTC
CATSSPLGPNEQFF
>-|TRBJ2-3|TRBV27|TRBD2
TGTGCCAGCAGTTTAGTAGGACTAGCGGCAGATACGCAGTATTTT
CASSLVGLAADTQYF
>-|TRBJ2-5|TRBV4-2|-
TGTGCCAGCAGCCAGGGCAGGGAACACGGGCAGACCCAGTACTTC
CASSQGREHGQTQYF
>-|TRBJ2-4|TRBV6-1|-
TGTGCCAGCAGTGAACTCGGGAATTTAGCCAAAAACATTCAGTACTTC
CASSELGNLAKNIQYF
>-|TRBJ2-5|TRBV23-1|-
TGCGCCAGCAACCAGGGGACATCGGAGACCCAGTACTTC
CASNQGTSETQYF
>once|TRBJ2-2|TRBV11-2|-
TGTGCCAGCAGCTTAGTCTTCAGGGGGGTAACCGGGGAGCTGTTTTTT
CASSLVFRGVTGELFF
>-|TRBJ1-1|TRBV7-2|-
TGTGCCAGCAGCTTAGACCCAGGGCCGAACACTGAAGCTTTCTTT
CASSLDPGPNTEAFF
>once|TRBJ1-2|TRBV19|-
TGTGCCAGTAGTATCTCCCAGGCCGCAGCCAGCTATGGCTACACCTTC
CASSISQAAASYGYTF
>once|TRBJ1-5|TRBV19|-
TGTGCCAGTAGTATAGGCCGGTCGCTGGATCAGCCCCAGCATTTT
CASSIGRSLDQPQHF
>-|TRBJ2-7|TRBV6-6|-
TGTGCCAGCAGGTCTAAAGCCTTAAACTACGAGCAGTACTTC
CASRSKALNYEQYF
>-|TRBJ2-1|TRBV20-1|-
TGCAGTGCTAGAGTAGTCGCTGAGCAGTTCTTC
CSARVVAEQFF
>once|TRBJ2-1|TRBV4-1|TRBD2
TGCGCCAGCAGCCAAGTAGGTCCCAGACTAGCGCGTTTTTACAATGAGCAGTTCTTC
CASSQVGPRLARFYNEQFF
>-|TRBJ2-1|TRBV5-1|TRBD2
TGCGCCAGCAGCCTTAGGACTAGCGGGAGGAATGAGCAGTTCTTC
CASSLRTSGRNEQFF
>-|TRBJ1-1|TRBV6-5|TRBD1
TGTGCCAGCAGTTCCGGACAGGGTGCGACTGGAGCTTTCTTT
CASSSGQGATGAFF
>-|TRBJ2-4|TRBV27|TRBD2
TGTGCCAGCAGTCCCGTAGCGGGAGTTGGGCGCCGGGCCAAAAACATTCAGTACTTC
CASSPVAGVGRRAKNIQYF
>once|TRBJ2-5|TRBV28|-
TGTGCCAGCAGTCAAACAGGGTGGAAGACCCAGTACTTC
CASSQTGWKTQYF
>-|TRBJ2-5|TRBV10-3|TRBD2
TGTGCCATCAGTGAGGCTAGCGGGGAGACCCAGTACTTC
CAISEASGETQYF
>-|TRBJ2-3|TRBV6-4|-
TGTGCCAGCAGTGACCGCGGATTTAGCACAGATACGCAGTATTTT
CASSDRGFSTDTQYF
>-|TRBJ1-1|TRBV11-1|-
TGTGCCAGCAGCTTAGAAGGGGCGGAAAGCCTTGAAGCTTTCTTT
CASSLEGAESLEAFF
>-|TRBJ2-1|TRBV6-5|TRBD1
TGTGACCTGACAGGGGGCACTTACAATGAGCAGTTCTTC
CDLTGGTYNEQFF
>once|TRBJ2-3|TRBV1|-
TGCACCAGCAGGAAGTGCATTAATAGCGGGATGTACACAGATACGCAGTATTTT
CTSRKCINSGMYTDTQYF
>-|TRBJ2-2|TRBV28|TRBD1
TGTGCCAGCAGTTCGGACAGGGCGAACACCGGGGAGCTGTTTTTT
CASSSDRANTGELFF
>-|TRBJ2-7|TRBV5-1|TRBD1
TGCGCCAGCAGCTTGGCCGGGACAGGGGTCGCCGAGCAGTACTTC
CASSLAGTGVAEQYF
>-|TRBJ2-1|TRBV28|-
TGTGCCAGCAGTCCCCCTACGGGAGCCCCCAATGAGCAGTTCTTC
CASSPPTGAPNEQFF